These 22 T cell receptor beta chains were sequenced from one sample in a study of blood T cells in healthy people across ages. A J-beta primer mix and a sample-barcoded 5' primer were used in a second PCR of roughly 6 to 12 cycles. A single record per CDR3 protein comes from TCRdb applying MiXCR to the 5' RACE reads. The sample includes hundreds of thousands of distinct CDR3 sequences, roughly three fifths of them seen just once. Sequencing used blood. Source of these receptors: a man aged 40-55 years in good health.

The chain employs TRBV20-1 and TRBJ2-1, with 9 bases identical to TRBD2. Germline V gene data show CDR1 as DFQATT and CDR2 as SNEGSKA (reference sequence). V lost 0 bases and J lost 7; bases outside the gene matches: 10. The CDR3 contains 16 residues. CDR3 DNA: TGCAGTGCTAGAGATCCGAGCGGGGGGTCTGGGAATGAGCAGTTCTTC. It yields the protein CSARDPSGGSGNEQFF.

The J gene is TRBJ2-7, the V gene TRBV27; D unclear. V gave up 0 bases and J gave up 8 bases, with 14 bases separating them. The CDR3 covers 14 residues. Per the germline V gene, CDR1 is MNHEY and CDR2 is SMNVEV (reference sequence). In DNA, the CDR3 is TGTGCCAGCAGTTTATCGGTCCGACGGCCGAAGCAGTACTTC. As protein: CASSLSVRRPKQYF.

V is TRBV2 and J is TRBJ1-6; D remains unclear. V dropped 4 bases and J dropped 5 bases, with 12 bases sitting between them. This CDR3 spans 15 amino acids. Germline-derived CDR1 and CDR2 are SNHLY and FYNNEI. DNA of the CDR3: TGTGCCAGCAGTGGCCTCACCGTCGATAATTCACCCCTCCACTTT. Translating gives CASSGLTVDNSPLHF.

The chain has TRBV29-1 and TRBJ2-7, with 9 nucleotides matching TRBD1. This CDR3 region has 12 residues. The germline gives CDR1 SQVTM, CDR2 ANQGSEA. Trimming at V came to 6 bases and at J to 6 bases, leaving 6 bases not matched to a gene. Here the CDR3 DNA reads TGCAGCGTCGCCGGGACAGGGAGCGAGCAGTACTTC. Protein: CSVAGTGSEQYF.

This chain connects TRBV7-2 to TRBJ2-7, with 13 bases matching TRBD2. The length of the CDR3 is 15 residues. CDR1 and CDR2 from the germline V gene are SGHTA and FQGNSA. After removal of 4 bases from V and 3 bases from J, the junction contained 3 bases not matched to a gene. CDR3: CASSYRLAGGYEQYF. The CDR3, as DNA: TGTGCCAGCAGCTATCGACTAGCGGGAGGCTACGAGCAGTACTTC.

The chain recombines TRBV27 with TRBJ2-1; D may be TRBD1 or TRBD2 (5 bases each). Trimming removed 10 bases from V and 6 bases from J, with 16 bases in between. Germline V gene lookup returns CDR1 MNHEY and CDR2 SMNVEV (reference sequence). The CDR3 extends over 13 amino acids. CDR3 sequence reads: CATRGNGGNEQFF. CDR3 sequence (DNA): TGTGCCACAAGGGGAAATGGGGGCAATGAGCAGTTCTTC.

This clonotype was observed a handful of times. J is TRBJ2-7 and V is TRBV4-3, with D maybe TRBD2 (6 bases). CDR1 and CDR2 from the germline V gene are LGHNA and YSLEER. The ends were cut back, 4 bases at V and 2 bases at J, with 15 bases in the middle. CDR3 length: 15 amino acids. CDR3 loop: CASSLNHGEAYEQYF. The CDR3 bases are TGCGCCAGCAGCCTAAACCACGGGGAGGCCTACGAGCAGTACTTC.

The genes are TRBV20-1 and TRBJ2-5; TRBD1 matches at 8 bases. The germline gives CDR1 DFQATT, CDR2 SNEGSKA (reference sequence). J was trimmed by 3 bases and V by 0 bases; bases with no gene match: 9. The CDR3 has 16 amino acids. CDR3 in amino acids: CSARDNLNRGKETQYF. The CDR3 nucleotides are TGCAGTGCTAGAGATAATTTGAACAGGGGGAAAGAGACCCAGTACTTC.

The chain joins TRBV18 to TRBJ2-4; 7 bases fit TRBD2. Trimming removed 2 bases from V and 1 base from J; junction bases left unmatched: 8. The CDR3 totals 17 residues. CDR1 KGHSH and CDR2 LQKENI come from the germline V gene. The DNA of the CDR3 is TGTGCCAGCTCACCATCGGGGGGAAGAATGGCCAAAAACATTCAGTACTTC. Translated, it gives CASSPSGGRMAKNIQYF.

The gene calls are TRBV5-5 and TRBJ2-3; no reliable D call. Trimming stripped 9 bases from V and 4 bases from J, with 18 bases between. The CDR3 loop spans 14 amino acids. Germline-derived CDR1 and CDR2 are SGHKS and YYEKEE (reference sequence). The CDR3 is CATSNEIAADTQYF. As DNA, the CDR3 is TGTGCCACCAGTAATGAAATAGCAGCAGATACGCAGTATTTT.

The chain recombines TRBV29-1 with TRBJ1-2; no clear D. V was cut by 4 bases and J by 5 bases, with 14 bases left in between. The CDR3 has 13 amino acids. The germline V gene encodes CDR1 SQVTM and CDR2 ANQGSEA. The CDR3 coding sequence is TGCAGCGTTGTCGTGGCTGCTTCATATGGCTACACCTTC. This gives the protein CSVVVAASYGYTF.

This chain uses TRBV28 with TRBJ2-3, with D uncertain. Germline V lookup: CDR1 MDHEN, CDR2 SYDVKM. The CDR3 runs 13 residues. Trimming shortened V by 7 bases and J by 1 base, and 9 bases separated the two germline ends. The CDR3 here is CASTDAGTDTQYF. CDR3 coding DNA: TGTGCCAGCACCGACGCAGGCACAGATACGCAGTATTTT.

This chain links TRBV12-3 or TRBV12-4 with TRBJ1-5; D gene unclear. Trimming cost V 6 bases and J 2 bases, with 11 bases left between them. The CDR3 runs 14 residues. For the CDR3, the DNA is TGTGCCAGCAGGAACGTGGTCGGCAATCAGCCCCAGCATTTT. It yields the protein CASRNVVGNQPQHF.

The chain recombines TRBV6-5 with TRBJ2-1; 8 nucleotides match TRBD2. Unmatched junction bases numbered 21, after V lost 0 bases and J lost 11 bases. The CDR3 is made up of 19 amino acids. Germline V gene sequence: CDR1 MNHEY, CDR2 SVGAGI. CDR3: CASSYSSSPSGFDLMKQFF. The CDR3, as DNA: TGTGCCAGCAGTTACTCCTCTTCCCCTAGCGGGTTTGATCTTATGAAGCAGTTCTTC.

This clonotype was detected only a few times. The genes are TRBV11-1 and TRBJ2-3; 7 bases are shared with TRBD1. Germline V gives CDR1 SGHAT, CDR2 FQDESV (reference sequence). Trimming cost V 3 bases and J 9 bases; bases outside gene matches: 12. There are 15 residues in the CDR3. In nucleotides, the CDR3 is TGTGCCAGCAGCTTTTTCCCCGGACAGGCCGAAACGCAGTATTTT. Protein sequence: CASSFFPGQAETQYF. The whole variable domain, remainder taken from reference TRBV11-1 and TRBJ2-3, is EAEVAQSPRYKITEKSQAVAFWCDPISGHATLYWYRQILGQGPELLVQFQDESVVDDSQLPKDRFSAERLKGVDSTLKIQPAELGDSAMYLCASSFFPGQAETQYFGPGTRLTVL.

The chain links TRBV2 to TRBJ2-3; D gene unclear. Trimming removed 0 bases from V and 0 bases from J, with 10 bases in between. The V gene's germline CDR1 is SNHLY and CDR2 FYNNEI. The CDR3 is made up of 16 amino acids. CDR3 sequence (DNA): TGTGCCAGCAGTGAAGCTTTGTCAGCTAGCACAGATACGCAGTATTTT. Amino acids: CASSEALSASTDTQYF.

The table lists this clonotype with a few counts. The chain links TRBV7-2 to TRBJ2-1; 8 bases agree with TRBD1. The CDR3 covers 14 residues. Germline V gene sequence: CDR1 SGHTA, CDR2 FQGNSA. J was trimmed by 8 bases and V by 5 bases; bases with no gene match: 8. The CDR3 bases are TGTGCCAGCAGCCTCGGACAGGGCATCGATGAGCAGTTCTTC. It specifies CASSLGQGIDEQFF. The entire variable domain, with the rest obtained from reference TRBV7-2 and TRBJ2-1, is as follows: GAGVSQSPSNKVTEKGKDVELRCDPISGHTALYWYRQSLGQGLEFLIYFQGNSAPDKSGLPSDRFSAERTGGSVSTLTIQRTQQEDSAVYLCASSLGQGIDEQFFGPGTRLTVL.

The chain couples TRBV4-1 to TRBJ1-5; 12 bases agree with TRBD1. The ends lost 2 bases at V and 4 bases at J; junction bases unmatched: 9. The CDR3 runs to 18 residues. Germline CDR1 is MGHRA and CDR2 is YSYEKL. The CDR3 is CASSQPGQGALRNQPQHF. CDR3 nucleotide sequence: TGCGCCAGCAGCCAACCGGGACAGGGGGCTTTAAGAAATCAGCCCCAGCATTTT.

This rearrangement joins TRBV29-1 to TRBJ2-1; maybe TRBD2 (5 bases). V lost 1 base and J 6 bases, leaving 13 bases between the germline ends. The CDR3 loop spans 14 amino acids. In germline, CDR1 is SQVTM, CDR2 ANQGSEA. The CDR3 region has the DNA TGCAGCGTTGAAGTTACCGGGGTAGGCAATGAGCAGTTCTTC. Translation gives CSVEVTGVGNEQFF.

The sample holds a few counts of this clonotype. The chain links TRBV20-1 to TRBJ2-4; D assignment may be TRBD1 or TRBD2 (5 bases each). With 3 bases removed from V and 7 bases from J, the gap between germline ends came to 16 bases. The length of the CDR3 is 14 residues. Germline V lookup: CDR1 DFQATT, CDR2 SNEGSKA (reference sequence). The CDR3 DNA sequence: TGCAGTGCTAGCAAGGGCCTAGCAGGGAACATTCAGTACTTC. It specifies CSASKGLAGNIQYF.

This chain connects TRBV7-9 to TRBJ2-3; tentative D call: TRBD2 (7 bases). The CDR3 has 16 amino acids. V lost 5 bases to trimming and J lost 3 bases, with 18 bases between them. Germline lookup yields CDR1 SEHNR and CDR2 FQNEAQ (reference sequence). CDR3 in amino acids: CASSAGVGGGTDTQYF. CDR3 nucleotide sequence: TGTGCCAGCAGCGCGGGGGTAGGGGGAGGAACAGATACGCAGTATTTT. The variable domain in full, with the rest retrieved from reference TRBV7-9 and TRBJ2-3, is DTGVSQNPRHKITKRGQNVTFRCDPISEHNRLYWYRQTLGQGPEFLTYFQNEAQLEKSRLLSDRFSAERPKGSFSTLEIQRTEQGDSAMYLCASSAGVGGGTDTQYFGPGTRLTVL.

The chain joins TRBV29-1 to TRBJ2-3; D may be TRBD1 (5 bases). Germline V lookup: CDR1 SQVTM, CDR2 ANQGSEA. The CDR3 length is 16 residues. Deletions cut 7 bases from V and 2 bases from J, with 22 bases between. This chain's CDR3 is CSAPKGMGSATDTQYF. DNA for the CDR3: TGCAGCGCCCCGAAGGGGATGGGCTCCGCCACAGATACGCAGTATTTT.